This TCR beta chain is drawn from a study of CD8+ T cells in alopecia areata. Study-wide points: There were also resident alphabeta T cells of normal skin sequenced in scalp samples.

V lost 3 bases to trimming and J lost 5 bases, with 7 bases between them. The CDR3 loop spans 12 amino acids. Germline V gene lookup returns CDR1 MDHEN and CDR2 SYDVKM. For about 5 patients, CD4+ cells were sorted into CD25+CD127- cells. The study team obtained lesional scalp punch biopsies and peripheral blood from alopecia areata patients. The sorting of PBMCs gave CD4+ and CD8+ T cells. RNA extraction was followed by reverse transcription into cDNA, which acted as the sequencing template. This table comes from immunoSEQ multiplex PCR, and its TCRdb copy is limited to in-frame clones, with some not included. The sample carries about 14,000 clones, approximately 53% recorded once. This clone was observed a handful of times. Its matching antigen is unknown.

The genes are TRBV28 and TRBJ1-1; D remains ambiguous. This receptor was obtained from a human donor with alopecia areata. The material sequenced was CD4+ Tregs sorted from blood. The CDR3 spells CASSFQWTEAFF. In DNA, the CDR3 is TGTGCCAGCAGTTTTCAGTGGACTGAAGCTTTCTTT.